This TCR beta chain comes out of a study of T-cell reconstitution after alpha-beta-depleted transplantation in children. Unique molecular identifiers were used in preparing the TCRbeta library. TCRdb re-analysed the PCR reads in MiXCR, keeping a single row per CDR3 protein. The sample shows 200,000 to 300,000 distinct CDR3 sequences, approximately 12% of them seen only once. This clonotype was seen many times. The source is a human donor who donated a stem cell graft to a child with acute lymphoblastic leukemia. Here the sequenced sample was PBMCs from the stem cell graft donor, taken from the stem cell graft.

This CDR3 reads CASSLAPRDRNTGELFF. CDR3 DNA: TGCGCCAGCAGCTTGGCCCCTCGGGACAGAAACACCGGGGAGCTGTTTTTT. The chain has TRBV5-1 and TRBJ2-2; 7 bases fit TRBD1. The V and J ends lost 0 bases and 2 bases, in that order; junction bases with no gene match: 7. The CDR3 totals 17 residues. CDR1 and CDR2 from the germline V gene are SGHRS and YFSETQ.